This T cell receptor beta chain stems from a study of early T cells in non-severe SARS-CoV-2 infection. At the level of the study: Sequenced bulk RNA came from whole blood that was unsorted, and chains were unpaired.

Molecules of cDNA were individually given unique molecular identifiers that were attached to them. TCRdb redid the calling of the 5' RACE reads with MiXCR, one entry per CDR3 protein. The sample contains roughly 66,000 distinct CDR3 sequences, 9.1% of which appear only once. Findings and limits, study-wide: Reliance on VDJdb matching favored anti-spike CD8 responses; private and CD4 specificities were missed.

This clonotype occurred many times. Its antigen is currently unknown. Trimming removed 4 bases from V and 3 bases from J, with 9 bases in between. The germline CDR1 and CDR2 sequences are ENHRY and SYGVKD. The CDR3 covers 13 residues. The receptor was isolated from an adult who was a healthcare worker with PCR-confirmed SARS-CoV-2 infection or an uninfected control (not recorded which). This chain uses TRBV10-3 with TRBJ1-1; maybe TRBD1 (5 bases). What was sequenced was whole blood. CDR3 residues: CAISAGYDTEAFF. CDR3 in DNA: TGTGCCATCAGTGCAGGGTACGACACTGAAGCTTTCTTT.